This T cell receptor beta chain derives from a study of Ad26.COV2.S vaccination and SARS-CoV-2 variants. Study-level information: Within the COV1001 Ad26.COV2.S trial arm, the donor was enrolled. Intramuscular Ad26.COV2.S doses were given once or twice, 56 days apart. Study-level points and caveats: Vaccine recipients surpassed placebo recipients in spike-specific TCR breadth.

This sample's treatment: over 15 received Ad26.COV2.S at low or high dose, single or two shots; 5 received placebo; per-sample allocation not given. Samples came from day 63 after the first vaccine or placebo injection. Ad26 vector vaccine expressed Wuhan-strain SARS-CoV-2 spike. The repertoire was sequenced with immunoSEQ multiplex PCR; TCRdb's copy has only in-frame clones and lacks some. Counted here are under 600,000 clones, approximately 90% occurring once; the ten biggest clones make up about 1.5%. This clone has only one observation. Its specificity is unknown. Germline CDR1 KGHDR, CDR2 SFDVKD. CDR3 size: 15 residues. V was trimmed by 8 bases and J by 7 bases, leaving 19 bases between them.

The origin of this receptor is a person between 18 and 60 years old who received the Ad26.COV2.S COVID-19 vaccine or a placebo. The rearrangement links TRBV24-1 to TRBJ2-2, with D possibly matching TRBD2 (5 bases). This specimen consisted of peripheral blood, obtained in a trial of Ad26.COV2.S vaccine versus placebo. The CDR3 loop is CATTRGGSKGGELFF. The CDR3 nucleotides are TGTGCCACCACCCGCGGAGGATCCAAGGGCGGGGAGCTGTTTTTT.